Sequencing of this T cell receptor (beta chain) was carried out in a study of T-cell reconstitution after alpha-beta-depleted transplantation in children. Study-wide findings and caveats: Surviving recipient T cells and intrathymic progenitors accounted for some patients' high TCRbeta diversity at day 60. At the one-year point after transplant, T-cell counts and TCRbeta diversity were found to come mostly from T cells that had been newly produced. Reportedly, alpha-beta T cells present about two months post-transplant originated from several hundred expanded clones of graft origin.

Using unique molecular identifiers, the investigators prepared the TCRbeta library. TCRdb re-called the PCR reads with MiXCR, one entry per CDR3 protein. Of roughly 280,000 distinct CDR3 sequences listed, 11% are singletons. This clonotype showed up just a few times. Its matching antigen is unknown. The germline gives CDR1 SGHKS, CDR2 YYEKEE (reference sequence). The V end was cut by 2 bases, the J end by 6 bases, with 16 bases between. The CDR3 totals 15 residues. The source of this sequence is a male patient aged 2-9 years who had a stem cell transplant for chronic granulomatous disease, so the T cells may come from the graft donor. V usage is TRBV5-5 and J usage is TRBJ2-3; possible D gene TRBD2, 5 bases. The sequences come from peripheral blood, collected 180 days after TCRalphabeta/CD19-depleted stem cell transplant. Here the CDR3 DNA reads TGTGCCAGCAGCTTAGTCTTAACTAGTGGGGATACGCAGTATTTT. It translates to CASSLVLTSGDTQYF.